This TCR beta chain was obtained from a study of blood T cell repertoires in COVID-19. For the study at large: COVID-19 samples, acute and convalescent, were from the United States, Italy and Spain. T cells, B-cell-depleted T cells, or PBMCs supplied cDNA or gDNA.

How the authors handled the data: Amplified reference gene primers provided the basis for estimating nucleated cell counts. The protocol was immunoSEQ multiplex PCR, while the TCRdb copy is restricted to in-frame clones and leaves out a portion. The V and J calls and clone size come from that table; D and trimming were worked out from the DNA. The sample includes about 140,000 clones, 90% seen only once; the top ten take approximately 11%. Material: peripheral blood. This TCR came from a woman older than 75 with acute or convalescent COVID-19.

The CDR3 DNA sequence: TGCGCCAGCAGCCAAGCAACTAGCGGGAGGAACACCGGGGAGCTGTTTTTT. As protein: CASSQATSGRNTGELFF. V gene TRBV4-3 combines with J gene TRBJ2-2, with 11 bases fitting TRBD2. J gave up 1 base and V 1 base, and 2 bases lay outside the gene matches. The germline V gene has CDR1 LGHNA and CDR2 YSLEER. This CDR3 contains 17 residues.